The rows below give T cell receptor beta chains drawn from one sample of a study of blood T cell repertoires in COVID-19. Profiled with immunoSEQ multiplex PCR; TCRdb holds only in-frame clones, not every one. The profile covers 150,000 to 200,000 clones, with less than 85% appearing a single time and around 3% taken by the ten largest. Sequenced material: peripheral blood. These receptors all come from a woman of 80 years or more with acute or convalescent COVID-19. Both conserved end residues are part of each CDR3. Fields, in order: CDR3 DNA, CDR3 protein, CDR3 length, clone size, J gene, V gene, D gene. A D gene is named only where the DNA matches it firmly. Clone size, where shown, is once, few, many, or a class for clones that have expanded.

CDR3 DNA: TGTGCCAGCTCACTAACAGGGATCGAGAAACTGTTTTTT
CDR3 protein: CASSLTGIEKLFF
CDR3 length: 13
clone size: -
J gene: TRBJ1-4
V gene: TRBV18
D gene: -

CDR3 DNA: TGCGCCAGCAGCCCCGGGACAGGGCAAGAGCAGCCCCAGCATTTT
CDR3 protein: CASSPGTGQEQPQHF
CDR3 length: 15
clone size: -
J gene: TRBJ1-5
V gene: TRBV5-1
D gene: TRBD1

CDR3 DNA: TGCGCCAGCAGCTTGCGGCAGGGATACGAGCAGTACTTC
CDR3 protein: CASSLRQGYEQYF
CDR3 length: 13
clone size: -
J gene: TRBJ2-7
V gene: TRBV5-1
D gene: -

CDR3 DNA: TGCGCCAGCAGCTTTACTACAGGGTCAGAGACCCAGTACTTC
CDR3 protein: CASSFTTGSETQYF
CDR3 length: 14
clone size: -
J gene: TRBJ2-5
V gene: TRBV5-1
D gene: -

CDR3 DNA: TGCGCCAGCAGCCGCGATCCGAACACCGGGGAGCTGTTTTTT
CDR3 protein: CASSRDPNTGELFF
CDR3 length: 14
clone size: few
J gene: TRBJ2-2
V gene: TRBV5-1
D gene: -

CDR3 DNA: TGTGCCAGCAGTTTACTTCTGCCCGGCCCTACGCGGAGAGCAGGGGAGCTGTTTTTT
CDR3 protein: CASSLLLPGPTRRAGELFF
CDR3 length: 19
clone size: few
J gene: TRBJ2-2
V gene: TRBV28
D gene: -

CDR3 DNA: TGTGCCAGCAGTGTTCGAGGGGGCGCGGATTCACCCCTCCACTTT
CDR3 protein: CASSVRGGADSPLHF
CDR3 length: 15
clone size: -
J gene: TRBJ1-6
V gene: TRBV3-1/TRBV3-2
D gene: TRBD1

CDR3 DNA: TGTGCCAGCAACCCAGTGGGTCAGGGGAACTCACCCCTCCACTTT
CDR3 protein: CASNPVGQGNSPLHF
CDR3 length: 15
clone size: few
J gene: TRBJ1-6
V gene: TRBV28
D gene: -

CDR3 DNA: TGTGCCAGCAGCGGTTTCTCTAGCGGGGTAGGGACCCAGTACTTC
CDR3 protein: CASSGFSSGVGTQYF
CDR3 length: 15
clone size: -
J gene: TRBJ2-5
V gene: TRBV11-2
D gene: TRBD2

CDR3 DNA: TGCAGCGCGCAGGAGAACACCGGGGAGCTGTTTTTT
CDR3 protein: CSAQENTGELFF
CDR3 length: 12
clone size: -
J gene: TRBJ2-2
V gene: TRBV29-1
D gene: -

CDR3 DNA: TGTGCCAGCAGGGGGACTAGCGGGAGTCAGCAGTACTTC
CDR3 protein: CASRGTSGSQQYF
CDR3 length: 13
clone size: -
J gene: TRBJ2-7
V gene: TRBV2
D gene: TRBD2

CDR3 DNA: TGTGCCAGCAGTGCGGACAGGGGGCGGGAGACCCAGTACTTC
CDR3 protein: CASSADRGRETQYF
CDR3 length: 14
clone size: -
J gene: TRBJ2-5
V gene: TRBV28
D gene: TRBD1

CDR3 DNA: TGTGCCAGCACCTACCCCTTAAGCACTGAAGCTTTCTTT
CDR3 protein: CASTYPLSTEAFF
CDR3 length: 13
clone size: -
J gene: TRBJ1-1
V gene: TRBV28
D gene: -

CDR3 DNA: TGTGCCAGCAGCCCAATCCGTAGTGGAAAACTGTTTTTT
CDR3 protein: CASSPIRSGKLFF
CDR3 length: 13
clone size: -
J gene: TRBJ1-4
V gene: TRBV7-2
D gene: -

CDR3 DNA: TGTGCCAGCAGCTTCAAGCGGGGAAACTACGAGCAGTACTTC
CDR3 protein: CASSFKRGNYEQYF
CDR3 length: 14
clone size: many
J gene: TRBJ2-7
V gene: TRBV7-8
D gene: TRBD2

CDR3 DNA: TGTGCCAGCAGCTTGGTTCGGGGGGACAGGCCAAGGCATAATTCACCCCTCCACTTT
CDR3 protein: CASSLVRGDRPRHNSPLHF
CDR3 length: 19
clone size: -
J gene: TRBJ1-6
V gene: TRBV5-5
D gene: TRBD1

CDR3 DNA: TGTGCCAGCAGTTACTCGAACAAGCGGGAGTACAATGAGCAGTTCTTC
CDR3 protein: CASSYSNKREYNEQFF
CDR3 length: 16
clone size: -
J gene: TRBJ2-1
V gene: TRBV6-5
D gene: TRBD2

CDR3 DNA: TGTGCCAGTAGTATCGCGGTGGATCAGCCCCAGCATTTT
CDR3 protein: CASSIAVDQPQHF
CDR3 length: 13
clone size: -
J gene: TRBJ1-5
V gene: TRBV19
D gene: -

CDR3 DNA: TGCAGTGCTAATGAGGCTAGCGGGAGCGATACGCAGTATTTT
CDR3 protein: CSANEASGSDTQYF
CDR3 length: 14
clone size: -
J gene: TRBJ2-3
V gene: TRBV20-1
D gene: TRBD2

CDR3 DNA: TGTGCCAGCAGCCGCACGGACAGGGGAACCTACGAGCAGTACTTC
CDR3 protein: CASSRTDRGTYEQYF
CDR3 length: 15
clone size: once
J gene: TRBJ2-7
V gene: TRBV14
D gene: TRBD1

CDR3 DNA: TGTGCCAGCTCACCACCGAGTTACAATGAGCAGTTCTTC
CDR3 protein: CASSPPSYNEQFF
CDR3 length: 13
clone size: -
J gene: TRBJ2-1
V gene: TRBV18
D gene: -

CDR3 DNA: TGTGCCAGCAGCCGGGACTACAGCACAGATACGCAGTATTTT
CDR3 protein: CASSRDYSTDTQYF
CDR3 length: 14
clone size: -
J gene: TRBJ2-3
V gene: TRBV2
D gene: TRBD2

CDR3 DNA: TGTGCCAGCAGCTCTTTAACCAGTAGCACAGATACGCAGTATTTT
CDR3 protein: CASSSLTSSTDTQYF
CDR3 length: 15
clone size: few
J gene: TRBJ2-3
V gene: TRBV9
D gene: -

CDR3 DNA: TGCGCCAGCAGCTTGGGGCTCGGGGGTCGGAATCAGCCCCAGCATTTT
CDR3 protein: CASSLGLGGRNQPQHF
CDR3 length: 16
clone size: -
J gene: TRBJ1-5
V gene: TRBV5-1
D gene: -

CDR3 DNA: TGCGCCAGCAGCCAAGCCGCGACTAGCGGGATTGTAGAGCAGTTCTTC
CDR3 protein: CASSQAATSGIVEQFF
CDR3 length: 16
clone size: -
J gene: TRBJ2-1
V gene: TRBV4-3
D gene: TRBD2

CDR3 DNA: TGTGCCAGCAGCTCGCGGGGGGGCTGGAATCAGCCCCAGCATTTT
CDR3 protein: CASSSRGGWNQPQHF
CDR3 length: 15
clone size: -
J gene: TRBJ1-5
V gene: TRBV7-9
D gene: -

CDR3 DNA: TGTGCCAGCAGTGACAGTAACTATAATTCACCCCTCCACTTT
CDR3 protein: CASSDSNYNSPLHF
CDR3 length: 14
clone size: -
J gene: TRBJ1-6
V gene: TRBV6-1
D gene: -

CDR3 DNA: TGCGCCAGCAGCTTGTTCCCAGGGGCCACCGGGGAGCTGTTTTTT
CDR3 protein: CASSLFPGATGELFF
CDR3 length: 15
clone size: -
J gene: TRBJ2-2
V gene: TRBV5-1
D gene: -

CDR3 DNA: TGTGCCAGCAGCTTGGTGTTCGGGAGGGCCTACGAGCAGTACTTC
CDR3 protein: CASSLVFGRAYEQYF
CDR3 length: 15
clone size: few
J gene: TRBJ2-7
V gene: TRBV5-4
D gene: TRBD2

CDR3 DNA: TGTGCCAGTAAAGGGGTCGGCTTCGAGCAGTACTTC
CDR3 protein: CASKGVGFEQYF
CDR3 length: 12
clone size: -
J gene: TRBJ2-7
V gene: TRBV19
D gene: -

CDR3 DNA: TGTGCCAGCAGCTTAGAGACAGGGCTCGAGCAGTTCTTC
CDR3 protein: CASSLETGLEQFF
CDR3 length: 13
clone size: -
J gene: TRBJ2-1
V gene: TRBV7-9
D gene: TRBD1

CDR3 DNA: TGTGCCACCAGCAGAGACAGGGGCTCCTACGAGCAGTACTTC
CDR3 protein: CATSRDRGSYEQYF
CDR3 length: 14
clone size: -
J gene: TRBJ2-7
V gene: TRBV15
D gene: -

CDR3 DNA: TGTGCCAGCAGCTCCTTTGCGGGAGTGCAGTTCTTC
CDR3 protein: CASSSFAGVQFF
CDR3 length: 12
clone size: -
J gene: TRBJ2-1
V gene: TRBV11-2
D gene: TRBD2

CDR3 DNA: TGTGCCAGCAGTTTTGGGGCCTCCTACGAGCAGTACTTC
CDR3 protein: CASSFGASYEQYF
CDR3 length: 13
clone size: -
J gene: TRBJ2-7
V gene: TRBV12-3/TRBV12-4
D gene: -

CDR3 DNA: TGTGCCAGCAGCCTATGGACAGAGACTGGAAACACCATATATTTT
CDR3 protein: CASSLWTETGNTIYF
CDR3 length: 15
clone size: once
J gene: TRBJ1-3
V gene: TRBV7-2
D gene: -

CDR3 DNA: TGTGCCAGCAGCTCGACCCGGGACACCTTAAACATTCAGTACTTC
CDR3 protein: CASSSTRDTLNIQYF
CDR3 length: 15
clone size: -
J gene: TRBJ2-4
V gene: TRBV5-4
D gene: -

CDR3 DNA: TGCGCCAGCAGCTTGGGTTCGGCTAGCGGGAGCATATGGGATACGCAGTATTTT
CDR3 protein: CASSLGSASGSIWDTQYF
CDR3 length: 18
clone size: once
J gene: TRBJ2-3
V gene: TRBV5-1
D gene: TRBD2

CDR3 DNA: TGTGCCAGCAGCCTCGGACAGGCCCAAGAGACCCAGTACTTC
CDR3 protein: CASSLGQAQETQYF
CDR3 length: 14
clone size: -
J gene: TRBJ2-5
V gene: TRBV2
D gene: TRBD1

CDR3 DNA: TGTGCCAGCACTACAGGGCGCGATCAGCCCCAGCATTTT
CDR3 protein: CASTTGRDQPQHF
CDR3 length: 13
clone size: once
J gene: TRBJ1-5
V gene: TRBV28
D gene: -

CDR3 DNA: TGTGCCAGCAGGGGCAGGGTGGATTTCTATGGCTACACCTTC
CDR3 protein: CASRGRVDFYGYTF
CDR3 length: 14
clone size: -
J gene: TRBJ1-2
V gene: TRBV27
D gene: -

CDR3 DNA: TGTGCCAGCAGTGCAGGACTAGCGGGAGACACAGATACGCAGTATTTT
CDR3 protein: CASSAGLAGDTDTQYF
CDR3 length: 16
clone size: -
J gene: TRBJ2-3
V gene: TRBV25-1
D gene: TRBD2

CDR3 DNA: TGTGCCAGCAGCTTAGCAACGGCAGGGGATGGCCAAGCTTTCTTT
CDR3 protein: CASSLATAGDGQAFF
CDR3 length: 15
clone size: -
J gene: TRBJ1-1
V gene: TRBV7-9
D gene: -

CDR3 DNA: TGTGCCAGTAGTATAACGGCGGGGGCTGGGCAGCCCCAGCATTTT
CDR3 protein: CASSITAGAGQPQHF
CDR3 length: 15
clone size: few
J gene: TRBJ1-5
V gene: TRBV19
D gene: -

CDR3 DNA: TGTGCCAGCGGACAGTCCTCTGGAAACACCATATATTTT
CDR3 protein: CASGQSSGNTIYF
CDR3 length: 13
clone size: -
J gene: TRBJ1-3
V gene: TRBV2
D gene: -